This T cell receptor (beta chain) was identified in a study of shared clonotypes between healthy human individuals. Whole-study findings and limits: Since donors were few, the genetic and exposure-history diversity represented was limited. Naive CD4 clonotype sharing across a handful of donors was approximately 5%.

Points on this clone: Its antigen remains unknown.

Adult donors, all healthy and HIV-negative, had no recent acute infections or vaccinations. CD4+ cells were split into CD45RA+ naive and CD45RA-negative memory subsets. The table came from immunoSEQ multiplex PCR; TCRdb's copy has only in-frame clones and leaves some out. The table lists roughly 640,000 clones, over 65% of them singletons. The V segment lost 9 bases and the J segment 6 bases; nucleotides outside the gene matches: 7. Germline CDR1 is MNHGY and CDR2 is SVAAGI. The CDR3 totals 14 residues. The genes are TRBV6-9 and TRBJ2-1; 11 nucleotides match TRBD1. The sample taken for sequencing was memory CD4+ T cells sorted from blood. The subset here: CD45RA-negative fraction. The TCR originated in a woman aged 30 to 39 in good health. The CDR3: CARTGDRGTNEQFF. CDR3 in DNA: TGTGCCAGAACAGGGGACAGGGGGACCAATGAGCAGTTCTTC.